These T cell receptor beta chains were read from a single sample in a study of T cells in Graves' hyperthyroidism and ophthalmopathy. TCRdb analysed the multiplex PCR reads with MiXCR anew, one entry per CDR3 protein. The sample carries 700,000 to 850,000 distinct CDR3 sequences, 30% to 40% recorded once. The material sequenced was blood. The receptors stem from a woman aged 40 to 50 with Graves' hyperthyroidism. Each CDR3 is given with its conserved first and last residue. A D gene is named only where the DNA matches it firmly. Where a row states a size, it is once, few, many or the class of an expanded clone; other rows omit it.

NA,TRBV5-5,few,14,TRBJ1-3,TGTGCCAGCAGCTCAGACTATACAGGGAACACCATATATTTT,CASSSDYTGNTIYF
NA,TRBV2,many,13,TRBJ2-2,TGTGCCAGCAGTGAGAGGAACACCGGGGAGCTGTTTTTT,CASSERNTGELFF
NA,TRBV2,once,11,TRBJ1-6,TGTGCCAGCAGGGGGCTTTCACCCCTCCACTTT,CASRGLSPLHF
NA,TRBV20-1,many,15,TRBJ2-5,TGCAGTGCTCCCCGTTCAGGGTTCGGCCAAGAGACCCAGTACTTC,CSAPRSGFGQETQYF
TRBD1,TRBV7-6,many,16,TRBJ2-7,TGTGCCAGCAGCTTTTTAGCCACAGGGGAACCCTACGAGCAGTACTTC,CASSFLATGEPYEQYF
TRBD2,TRBV13,NA,20,TRBJ2-7,TGTGCCAGCAGCTTCAAACCAACGGGACTAGCGGGAGGGCCGCCCTACGAGCAGTACTTC,CASSFKPTGLAGGPPYEQYF
NA,TRBV2,NA,15,TRBJ2-4,TGTGCCAGCAGTGAGGGGGGGGCTGGCAAAAACATTCAGTACTTC,CASSEGGAGKNIQYF
TRBD1,TRBV7-8,many,16,TRBJ2-5,TGTGCCAGCAGCTTAAGGGACAGGGTATCACGGGAGACCCAGTACTTC,CASSLRDRVSRETQYF
NA,TRBV7-2,few,16,TRBJ2-6,TGTGCCAGCAGCCTCGACGTTTCATCTGGGGCCAACGTCCTGACTTTC,CASSLDVSSGANVLTF
NA,TRBV29-1,many,14,TRBJ1-4,TGCAGCGTTGAGTTGGGCGCCGATAATGAAAAACTGTTTTTT,CSVELGADNEKLFF
TRBD2,TRBV7-9,few,14,TRBJ2-7,TGTGCCAGCAGGCTCGGGACTACCGCCTACGAGCAGTACTTC,CASRLGTTAYEQYF
NA,TRBV6-5,few,15,TRBJ2-6,TGTGCCAGCAGGTACATTGGCTCTGGGGCCAACGTCCTGACTTTC,CASRYIGSGANVLTF
NA,TRBV6-6,many,10,TRBJ1-2,TGTGCCACCCATAACTATGGCTACACCTTC,CATHNYGYTF
NA,TRBV4-1,few,11,TRBJ2-5,TGCGCCAGCGGCAGGGGAGAGACCCAGTACTTC,CASGRGETQYF
NA,TRBV7-6,many,14,TRBJ1-3,TGTGCCAGCAGCCCAGGGGCGTGGGGAAACACCATATATTTT,CASSPGAWGNTIYF
NA,TRBV7-3,many,16,TRBJ2-2,TGTGCCAGCAGCTTAAGGCCCGCAGGGGACACCGGGGAGCTGTTTTTT,CASSLRPAGDTGELFF
NA,TRBV4-1,NA,15,TRBJ2-2,TGCGCCAGCAGCCAAGTTTCCTTTCGGGCCGGGGAGCTGTTTTTT,CASSQVSFRAGELFF
NA,TRBV12-3/TRBV12-4,many,14,TRBJ1-5,TGTGCCAGCAGTCCCACAGGGTATCATCAGCCCCAGCATTTT,CASSPTGYHQPQHF
NA,TRBV7-9,NA,14,TRBJ2-7,TGTGCCAGCAGCGACCGACAGAATTACTACGAGCAGTACTTC,CASSDRQNYYEQYF
NA,TRBV10-3,NA,12,TRBJ2-7,TGTGCCATCAAGGAAAGTAACTACGAGCAGTACTTC,CAIKESNYEQYF
NA,TRBV14,NA,17,TRBJ1-4,TGTGCCAGCAGCCAAGGGTGGGGGACGGGAAGTAATGAAAAACTGTTTTTT,CASSQGWGTGSNEKLFF
NA,TRBV20-1,NA,13,TRBJ1-1,TGCAGTGCTAGAGTTGGGGCGAACACTGAAGCTTTCTTT,CSARVGANTEAFF
NA,TRBV7-2,NA,15,TRBJ1-1,TGTGCCAGCAGCTTAGGGGGCGCAGGGTACACTGAAGCTTTCTTT,CASSLGGAGYTEAFF
NA,TRBV5-1,many,12,TRBJ1-1,TGTGCCAGCAGCTTACAGAACACTGAAGCTTTCTTT,CASSLQNTEAFF
TRBD1,TRBV19,few,15,TRBJ1-2,TGTGCCAGTAGTCGTATACAGGGGTTTAACTATGGCTACACCTTC,CASSRIQGFNYGYTF
TRBD1,TRBV6-1,NA,17,TRBJ2-2,TGTGCCAGCAGTCCGATGGGACAGGGGCCGAACACCGGGGAGCTGTTTTTT,CASSPMGQGPNTGELFF
NA,TRBV7-8,few,13,TRBJ1-2,TGTGCCAGCAGCTTGAATAGAAATAATGGCTACACCTTC,CASSLNRNNGYTF
NA,TRBV19,NA,14,TRBJ1-5,TGTGCCAGTACCTTACCGGGTAGCAATCAGCCCCAGCATTTT,CASTLPGSNQPQHF
NA,TRBV6-2/TRBV6-3,NA,15,TRBJ1-2,TGTGCCAGCGGACCTCATTGGGCGTCCAACTATGGCTACACCTTC,CASGPHWASNYGYTF
NA,TRBV28,NA,13,TRBJ2-2,TGTGCCAGCAGCAACTTTAGGGCCGGGGAGCTGTTTTTT,CASSNFRAGELFF
TRBD2,TRBV7-2,NA,16,TRBJ2-2,TGTGCCAGCAGCTCCCAGGCTAGCGGGGGGGCCGGGGAGCTGTTTTTT,CASSSQASGGAGELFF
NA,TRBV20-1,many,14,TRBJ1-6,TGCAGTGCTAGGGCGTCTGGGGGCACTTCACCCCTCCACTTT,CSARASGGTSPLHF
NA,TRBV6-1,NA,14,TRBJ2-5,TGTGCCAGCAGTAAATGGGACCTCCAAGAGACCCAGTACTTC,CASSKWDLQETQYF
TRBD1,TRBV7-9,many,17,TRBJ1-5,TGTGCCAGCAGCTTAGCTTACCGCCAGGGGGAGGATCAGCCCCAGCATTTT,CASSLAYRQGEDQPQHF
NA,TRBV6-5,few,14,TRBJ1-1,TGTGCCAGCAGTCAACTCCAGGGTGACACTGAAGCTTTCTTT,CASSQLQGDTEAFF
NA,TRBV7-8,NA,16,TRBJ1-4,TGTGCCAGCTCCCTGCAGGACGGGCGGGAAAGTGAAAAACTGTTTTTT,CASSLQDGRESEKLFF
NA,TRBV29-1,once,12,TRBJ1-2,TGCAGCGTTGGACAGGTCGACTATGGCTACACCTTC,CSVGQVDYGYTF
TRBD1,TRBV10-3,many,14,TRBJ1-5,TGTGCCATCAGTGGGACAGGGAGCAATCAGCCCCAGCATTTT,CAISGTGSNQPQHF
TRBD1,TRBV7-9,many,16,TRBJ1-6,TGTGCCAGCAGCTTAGAGCCGGGACAGGGAGGTTTAACCCTCCACTTT,CASSLEPGQGGLTLHF